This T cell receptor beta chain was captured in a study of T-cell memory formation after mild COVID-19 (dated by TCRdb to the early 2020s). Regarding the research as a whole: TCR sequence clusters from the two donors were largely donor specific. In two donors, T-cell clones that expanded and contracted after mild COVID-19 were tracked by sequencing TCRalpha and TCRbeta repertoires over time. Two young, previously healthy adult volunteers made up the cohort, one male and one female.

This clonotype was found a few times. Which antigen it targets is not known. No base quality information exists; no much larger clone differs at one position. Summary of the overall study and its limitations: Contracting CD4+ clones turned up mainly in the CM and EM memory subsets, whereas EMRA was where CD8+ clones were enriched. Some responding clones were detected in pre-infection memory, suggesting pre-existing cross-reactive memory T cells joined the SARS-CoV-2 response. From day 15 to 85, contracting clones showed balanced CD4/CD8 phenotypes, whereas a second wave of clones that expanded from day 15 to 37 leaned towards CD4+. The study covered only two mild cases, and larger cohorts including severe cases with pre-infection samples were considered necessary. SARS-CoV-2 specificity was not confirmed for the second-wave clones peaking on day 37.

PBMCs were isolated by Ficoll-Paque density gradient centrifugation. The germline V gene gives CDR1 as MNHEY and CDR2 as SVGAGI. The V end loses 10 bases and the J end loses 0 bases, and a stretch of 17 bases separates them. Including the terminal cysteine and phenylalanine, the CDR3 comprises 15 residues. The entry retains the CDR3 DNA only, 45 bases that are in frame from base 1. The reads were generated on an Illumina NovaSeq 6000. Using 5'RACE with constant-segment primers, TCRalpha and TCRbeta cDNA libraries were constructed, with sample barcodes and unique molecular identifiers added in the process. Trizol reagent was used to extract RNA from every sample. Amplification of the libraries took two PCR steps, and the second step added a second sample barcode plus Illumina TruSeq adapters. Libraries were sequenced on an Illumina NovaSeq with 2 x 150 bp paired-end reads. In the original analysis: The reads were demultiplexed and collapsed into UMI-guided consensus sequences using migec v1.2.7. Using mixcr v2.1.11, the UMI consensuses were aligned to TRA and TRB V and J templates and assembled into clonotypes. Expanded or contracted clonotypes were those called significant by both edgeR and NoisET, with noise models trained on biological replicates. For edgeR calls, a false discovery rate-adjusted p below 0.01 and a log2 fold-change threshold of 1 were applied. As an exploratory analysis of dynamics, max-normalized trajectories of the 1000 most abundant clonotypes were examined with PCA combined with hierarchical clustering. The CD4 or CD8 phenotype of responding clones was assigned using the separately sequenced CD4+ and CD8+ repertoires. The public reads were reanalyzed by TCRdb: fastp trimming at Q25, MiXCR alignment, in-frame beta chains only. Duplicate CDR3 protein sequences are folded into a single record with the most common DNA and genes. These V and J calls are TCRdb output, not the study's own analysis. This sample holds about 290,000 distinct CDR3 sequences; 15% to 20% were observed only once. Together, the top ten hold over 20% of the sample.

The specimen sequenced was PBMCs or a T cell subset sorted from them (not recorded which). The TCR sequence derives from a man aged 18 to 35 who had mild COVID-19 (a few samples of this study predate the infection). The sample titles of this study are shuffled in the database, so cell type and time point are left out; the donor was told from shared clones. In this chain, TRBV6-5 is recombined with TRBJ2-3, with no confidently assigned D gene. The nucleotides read TGTGCCACTCGCCGAGATTTTTCTAGCACAGATACGCAGTATTTT. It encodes CATRRDFSSTDTQYF.